This TCR beta chain was captured in a study of blood T cell repertoires in COVID-19. Background on the study: Sources were T cells, B-cell-depleted T cells, or PBMCs; the material itself was cDNA or gDNA.

Authors' data handling: Amplification from reference gene primers served as the basis for estimated nucleated cell counts. Repertoires were generated with immunoSEQ multiplex PCR, while TCRdb's copy carries only in-frame clones and drops some. The DNA gave D and trimming, while V, J and clone size come from that table. The repertoire includes approximately 72,000 clones, approximately 88% of them detected once, and approximately 28% sits in the top ten. Unmatched junction bases numbered 4, after V lost 6 bases and J lost 6 bases. The CDR3 is 12 amino acids. This clone occurred a few times. The clonotype comes from a man aged 50 or older with acute or convalescent COVID-19. This chain uses TRBV12-3 or TRBV12-4 with TRBJ1-2, with 7 bases matching TRBD1. Material for sequencing was peripheral blood. The CDR3 sequence: CASSNTGDGYTF. CDR3 bases: TGTGCCAGCAGCAACACAGGGGATGGCTACACCTTC.